What follows are 21 T cell receptor beta chains derived from one specimen sequenced in a study of T-cell memory formation after mild COVID-19. TCRdb reanalysed the 5' RACE reads using MiXCR and keeps one entry per CDR3 protein. The table lists some 490,000 distinct CDR3 sequences, 15% to 20% of them singletons. Sequencing used PBMCs or a T cell subset sorted from them (not recorded which). The receptors here all came from an adult woman who had mild COVID-19 (a few samples of this study predate the infection). Cell type and time point are not known.

This clonotype was picked up one time. This rearrangement joins TRBV27 to TRBJ2-3; 8 bases line up with TRBD1. The ends lost 2 bases at V and 2 bases at J; junction bases unmatched: 6. The CDR3 extends over 16 amino acids. Germline V CDR1 and CDR2: MNHEY, SMNVEV (reference sequence). This CDR3 reads CASSLTGGLSTDTQYF. The CDR3 DNA reads TGTGCCAGCAGTTTAACAGGGGGGCTCTCCACAGATACGCAGTATTTT.

This clonotype was detected only a few times. The chain combines TRBV11-2 with TRBJ2-5; D may be TRBD1 (5 bases). The CDR3 contains 14 residues. The germline V gene has CDR1 SGHAT and CDR2 FQNNGV. V lost 0 bases to trimming and J lost 5 bases, with 10 bases between them. CDR3 residues: CASSLEGARETQYF. Here the CDR3 DNA reads TGTGCCAGCAGCTTAGAAGGGGCGCGGGAGACCCAGTACTTC.

This clonotype appeared a few times. The rearrangement uses TRBV6-5 and TRBJ1-2; the D gene is possibly TRBD1 (5 bases). The CDR3 has 13 residues. Looked up from germline, CDR1 is MNHEY and CDR2 is SVGAGI. V lost 6 bases, J lost 1 base, and 9 bases lay in between. The CDR3 is CASSLTVNYGYTF. The CDR3 DNA follows: TGTGCCAGCAGCTTGACAGTTAACTATGGCTACACCTTC.

V is TRBV7-8 and J is TRBJ1-1, with D possibly being TRBD1 (5 bases). Germline CDR1 reads SGHVS; CDR2 reads FQNEAQ. The V end was cut by 5 bases, the J end by 7 bases, with 17 bases between. The CDR3 totals 14 residues. CDR3: CASSLGPSTGEAFF. The CDR3 region has the DNA TGTGCCAGCAGCCTGGGACCGTCCACGGGTGAAGCTTTCTTT.

This clonotype has just a few counts. The chain recombines TRBV29-1 with TRBJ1-2, with TRBD1 as a possible D gene (5 bases). This CDR3 has 17 amino acids. The germline V and J ends were trimmed by 4 bases and 2 bases, with 23 bases remaining between them. CDR1 is SQVTM, CDR2 ANQGSEA, per germline. The CDR3 spells CSVVGDSAPRGNYGYTF. The CDR3 DNA follows: TGCAGCGTTGTTGGCGACAGCGCCCCTCGGGGAAACTATGGCTACACCTTC.

This rearrangement joins TRBV6-5 to TRBJ2-7, with TRBD1 identical over 8 bases. This CDR3 comprises 15 residues. Germline V CDR1 and CDR2: MNHEY, SVGAGI. V trimming: 6 bases; J trimming: 1 base; junction bases outside the gene matches: 8. CDR3 residues: CASRGDRRGSYEQYF. The CDR3 DNA is TGTGCCAGCAGGGGGGACAGGCGAGGGTCCTACGAGCAGTACTTC.

This clonotype appeared once. The chain uses TRBV6-1 and TRBJ2-5; tentative D call: TRBD1 (5 bases). CDR3 length equals 14 residues. The germline gives CDR1 MNHNS, CDR2 SASEGT. V was cut by 5 bases and J by 3 bases, with 13 bases left in between. The CDR3 DNA sequence: TGTGCCAGCAGTCGCGCTCAGGGAAAAGAGACCCAGTACTTC. It codes for CASSRAQGKETQYF.

In its sample, this clonotype was seen a few times. J is TRBJ2-7 and V is TRBV9, with 11 positions matching TRBD1. This CDR3 spans 14 amino acids. The V segment lost 4 bases and the J segment 5 bases; nucleotides outside the gene matches: 5. Germline values: CDR1 SGDLS, CDR2 YYNGEE. The CDR3 coding sequence is TGTGCCAGCAGCCGACGGACAGGGGGCCACGAGCAGTACTTC. Amino acids: CASSRRTGGHEQYF.

This clonotype was counted only a few times. This chain uses TRBV7-9 with TRBJ2-7; the match to TRBD1 covers 7 bases. Germline lookup yields CDR1 SEHNR and CDR2 FQNEAQ (reference sequence). With 6 bases clipped from V and 6 bases from J, the junction kept 8 bases outside the gene matches. The CDR3 sequence is 13 residues long. The CDR3 sequence: CASSPGQASEQYF. CDR3 DNA: TGTGCCAGCAGTCCAGGACAGGCTTCCGAGCAGTACTTC.

The chain has TRBV7-8 and TRBJ2-7; 9 bases are shared with TRBD2. V shed 4 bases, J shed 5 bases, and the junction held 18 bases outside the gene matches. CDR3 size: 18 residues. Germline assignment: CDR1 SGHVS and CDR2 FQNEAQ. The CDR3 nucleotides read TGTGCCAGCAGCTCGCGGGGGGGGCGAGGGAGGGCCCGCAACGAGCAGTACTTC. This sequence encodes CASSSRGGRGRARNEQYF.

This chain connects TRBV29-1 to TRBJ1-2; no clear D gene. The CDR3 runs to 11 residues. Germline CDR1 SQVTM, CDR2 ANQGSEA. V was pared by 6 bases and J by 2 bases, with 7 bases between. The CDR3: CSVAVNYGYTF. DNA for the CDR3: TGCAGCGTGGCGGTGAACTATGGCTACACCTTC.

This clonotype was detected only a few times. The rearrangement joins TRBV7-6 to TRBJ2-3, with a weak D call TRBD2 (5 bases). The germline CDR1 and CDR2 sequences are SGHVS and FNYEAQ. The CDR3 extends over 14 amino acids. V was trimmed by 2 bases and J by 4 bases, leaving 10 bases between them. The CDR3 DNA reads as TGTGCCAGCAGCTTACCCCAGAGGGCAGATACGCAGTATTTT. Amino acid sequence: CASSLPQRADTQYF. Full variable domain (outside the CDR3, taken from reference TRBV7-6 and TRBJ2-3): GAGVSQSPRYKVTKRGQDVALRCDPISGHVSLYWYRQALGQGPEFLTYFNYEAQQDKSGLPNDRFSAERPEGSISTLTIQRTEQRDSAMYRCASSLPQRADTQYFGPGTRLTVL.

This clonotype was observed a handful of times. The chain recombines TRBV24-1 with TRBJ2-7; D remains ambiguous. CDR1 is KGHDR and CDR2 is SFDVKD in the germline V gene. Trimming stripped 4 bases from V and 5 bases from J, with 14 bases between. The length of the CDR3 is 14 residues. The CDR3 here is CATSESALSNEQYF. CDR3 DNA sequence: TGTGCCACCAGTGAGAGCGCCCTTAGTAACGAGCAGTACTTC.

V usage is TRBV7-2 and J usage is TRBJ2-1; D remains unclear. The CDR3 contains 14 residues. The V end was cut by 4 bases, the J end by 6 bases, with 13 bases between. CDR1 and CDR2 (germline): SGHTA, FQGNSA. The CDR3 bases are TGTGCCAGCAGCTCGGTGGTCGGGTTCAATGAGCAGTTCTTC. Translated: CASSSVVGFNEQFF.

This clonotype showed up just a few times. V gene TRBV6-1 combines with J gene TRBJ2-1; TRBD1 might be the D (5 bases). There are 14 residues in the CDR3. The germline CDR1 and CDR2 sequences are MNHNS and SASEGT. V gave up 7 bases and J gave up 1 base, with 11 bases separating them. CDR3 loop: CASTGKQSYNEQFF. CDR3 coding DNA: TGTGCCAGCACAGGGAAACAATCCTACAATGAGCAGTTCTTC.

The chain combines TRBV2 with TRBJ1-2, with D possibly matching TRBD1 (6 bases). V was shortened by 5 bases and J by 6 bases, with 16 bases between the two germline ends. Germline values: CDR1 SNHLY, CDR2 FYNNEI. The CDR3 runs 14 residues. The CDR3 sequence: CASSTGFLPDGYTF. The DNA for the CDR3 is TGTGCCAGCAGTACAGGGTTCCTCCCGGATGGCTACACCTTC.

This clonotype was seen only a few times. The chain employs TRBV12-3 or TRBV12-4 and TRBJ1-5, with TRBD1 as a possible D gene (5 bases). Trimming stripped 5 bases from V and 2 bases from J, with 22 bases between. The CDR3 has 18 amino acids. CDR3 amino acids: CASSAEGVLGHGNQPQHF. The DNA for the CDR3 is TGTGCCAGCAGTGCGGAGGGAGTTTTGGGGCATGGCAATCAGCCCCAGCATTTT.

A few counts support this clonotype. This rearrangement joins TRBV7-2 to TRBJ2-3; 14 positions agree with TRBD2. V was clipped by 5 bases and J by 7 bases; unmatched bases: 8. In germline, CDR1 is SGHTA, CDR2 FQGNSA. This CDR3 contains 16 residues. CDR3 bases: TGTGCCAGCAGCGACAGACTAGCGGGAGGGCGAAATACGCAGTATTTT. Its protein is CASSDRLAGGRNTQYF.

This clonotype was seen only a few times. The V gene is TRBV9, the J gene TRBJ2-1, with D uncertain. The V end was cut by 0 bases, the J end by 5 bases, with 6 bases between. The length of the CDR3 is 13 residues. Germline V lookup: CDR1 SGDLS, CDR2 YYNGEE. This CDR3 is CASSVAHNNEQFF. Written as DNA, the CDR3 is TGTGCCAGCAGCGTAGCTCATAACAATGAGCAGTTCTTC.

V and J are TRBV6-1 and TRBJ1-2; D is unclear. The CDR3 is made up of 12 amino acids. Germline V gives CDR1 MNHNS, CDR2 SASEGT. V was shortened by 2 bases and J by 3 bases, with 4 bases between the two germline ends. CDR3 amino acids: CASSEPDYGYTF. Here the CDR3 DNA reads TGTGCCAGCAGTGAACCAGACTATGGCTACACCTTC.

This clonotype was observed a handful of times. This rearrangement joins TRBV7-2 to TRBJ2-7, with TRBD2 matching 7 bases. The CDR3 extends over 14 amino acids. The V and J ends lost 3 bases and 7 bases, in that order; junction bases with no gene match: 9. Germline-derived CDR1 and CDR2 are SGHTA and FQGNSA. DNA of the CDR3: TGTGCCAGCAGCTTCGACGCGGGAGTGCTAGAGCAGTACTTC. Its protein is CASSFDAGVLEQYF. The whole variable domain, remainder taken from reference TRBV7-2 and TRBJ2-7, is GAGVSQSPSNKVTEKGKDVELRCDPISGHTALYWYRQSLGQGLEFLIYFQGNSAPDKSGLPSDRFSAERTGGSVSTLTIQRTQQEDSAVYLCASSFDAGVLEQYFGPGTRLTVT.